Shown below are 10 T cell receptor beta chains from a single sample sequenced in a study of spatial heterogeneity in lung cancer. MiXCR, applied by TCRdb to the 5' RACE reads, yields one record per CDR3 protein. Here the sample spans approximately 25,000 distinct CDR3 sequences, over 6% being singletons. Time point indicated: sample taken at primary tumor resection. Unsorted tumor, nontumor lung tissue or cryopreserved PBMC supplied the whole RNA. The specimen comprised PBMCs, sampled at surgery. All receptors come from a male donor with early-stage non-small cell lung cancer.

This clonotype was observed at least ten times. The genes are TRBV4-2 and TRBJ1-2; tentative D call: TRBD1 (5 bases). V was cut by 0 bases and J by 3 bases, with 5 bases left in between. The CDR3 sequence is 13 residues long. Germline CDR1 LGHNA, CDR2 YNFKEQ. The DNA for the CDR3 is TGTGCCAGCAGCCAAGACAGGGACTATGGCTACACCTTC. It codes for CASSQDRDYGYTF.

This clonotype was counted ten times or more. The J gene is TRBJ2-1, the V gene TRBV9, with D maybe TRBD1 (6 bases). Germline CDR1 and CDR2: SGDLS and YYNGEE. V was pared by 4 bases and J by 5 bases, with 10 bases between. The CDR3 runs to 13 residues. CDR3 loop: CASSIRQDNEQFF. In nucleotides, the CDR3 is TGTGCCAGCAGCATACGACAGGACAATGAGCAGTTCTTC.

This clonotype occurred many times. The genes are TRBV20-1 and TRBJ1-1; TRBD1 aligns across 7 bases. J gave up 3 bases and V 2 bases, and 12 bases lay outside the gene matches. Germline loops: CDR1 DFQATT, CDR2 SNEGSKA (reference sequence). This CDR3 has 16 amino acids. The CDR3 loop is CSARPPTRGLDTEAFF. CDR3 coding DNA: TGCAGTGCTAGACCCCCCACGAGGGGGCTAGACACTGAAGCTTTCTTT.

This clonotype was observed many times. The CDR3 spells CSARVSHQLDGYTF. The CDR3 DNA is TGCAGTGCTAGAGTCTCACATCAGCTCGATGGCTACACCTTC. This chain joins TRBV20-1 and TRBJ1-2; D remains unclear. CDR3 length equals 14 residues. The V gene lost 1 base and the J gene lost 6 bases, with 15 bases spanning the gap. Per germline, CDR1 DFQATT and CDR2 SNEGSKA (reference sequence).

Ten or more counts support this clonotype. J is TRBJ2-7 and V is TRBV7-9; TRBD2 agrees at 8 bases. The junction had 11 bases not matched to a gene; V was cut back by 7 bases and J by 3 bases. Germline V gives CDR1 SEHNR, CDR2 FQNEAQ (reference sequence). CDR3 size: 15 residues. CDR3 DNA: TGTGCCAGCAATCCGCCGGGGGGGACACTCTACGAGCAGTACTTC. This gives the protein CASNPPGGTLYEQYF.

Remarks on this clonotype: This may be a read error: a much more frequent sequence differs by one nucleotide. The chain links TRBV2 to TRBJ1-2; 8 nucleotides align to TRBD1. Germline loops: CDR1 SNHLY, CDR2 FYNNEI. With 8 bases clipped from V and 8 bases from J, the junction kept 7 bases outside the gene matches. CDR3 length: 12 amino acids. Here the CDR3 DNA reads TGTGCCAGCGGCGGACAGGGAAGGGGCTACACCTTC. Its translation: CASGGQGRGYTF.

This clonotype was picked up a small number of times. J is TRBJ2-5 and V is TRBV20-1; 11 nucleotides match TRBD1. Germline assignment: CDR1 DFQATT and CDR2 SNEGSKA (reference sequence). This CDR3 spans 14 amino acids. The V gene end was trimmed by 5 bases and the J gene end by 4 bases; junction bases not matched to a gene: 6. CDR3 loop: CSASGTGGLETQYF. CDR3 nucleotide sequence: TGCAGTGCTTCCGGGACAGGGGGGTTAGAGACCCAGTACTTC.

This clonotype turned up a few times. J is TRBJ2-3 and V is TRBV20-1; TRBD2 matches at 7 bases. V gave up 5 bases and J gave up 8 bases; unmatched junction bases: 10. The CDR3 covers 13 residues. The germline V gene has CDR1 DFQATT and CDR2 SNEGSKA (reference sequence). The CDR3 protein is CSAPGASGVTQYF. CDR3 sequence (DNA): TGCAGTGCTCCTGGGGCTAGCGGAGTTACGCAGTATTTT.

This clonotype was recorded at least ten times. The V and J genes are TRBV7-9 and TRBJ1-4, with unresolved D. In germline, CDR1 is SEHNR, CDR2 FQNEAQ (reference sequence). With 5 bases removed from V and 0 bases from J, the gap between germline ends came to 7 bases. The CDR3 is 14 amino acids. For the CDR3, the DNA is TGTGCCAGCAGCCGAGTTGCAACTAATGAAAAACTGTTTTTT. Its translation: CASSRVATNEKLFF.

CDR3 residues: CASNTRGKINYEQYF. DNA of the CDR3: TGTGCCAGCAATACTAGGGGGAAGATAAACTACGAGCAGTACTTC. This rearrangement joins TRBV12-3 or TRBV12-4 to TRBJ2-7, with D possibly TRBD1 on 6 matching bases. CDR3 length: 15 amino acids. V lost 7 bases to trimming and J lost 3 bases, with 19 bases between them.